This TCR beta chain was captured in a study of human T cells and chemical hapten exposure. Trimming took 7 bases from V and 1 from J, leaving 15 bases between them. CDR1 is WSHSY and CDR2 is SAAADI in the germline V gene. This CDR3 has 15 residues. Time point defined: patch test 3, about 24 weeks after DPC sensitization. Regarding treatment: therapeutic diphenylcyclopropenone sensitization with weekly scalp DPC. RNA extraction used unfractionated whole blood as the source of total RNA. This clonotype was observed a few times. In TCRdb, the RACE reads were re-called with MiXCR into one record per CDR3 protein. The table includes about 84,000 distinct CDR3 sequences, 10% to 11% detected once.

This TCR came from a woman aged 50 to 65 with alopecia areata. Some clones in this sample may be carry-over from other donors' samples. Here the sequenced sample was whole blood, taken in connection with sensitization to the hapten diphenylcyclopropenone (DPC). This sequence joins TRBV10-2 and TRBJ2-3, with D tentatively TRBD2 (5 bases). CDR3 residues: CASTAEGSGTDTQYF. The CDR3, as DNA: TGCGCCAGCACAGCCGAGGGAAGCGGCACAGATACGCAGTATTTT.